These 29 T cell receptor beta chains originate from one sample sequenced in a study of cytomegalovirus exposure and HLA in healthy donors. Amplification used 60 Vbeta primers and 13 Jbeta primers. The method was immunoSEQ multiplex PCR; TCRdb's version includes in-frame clones alone and lacks a portion of them. Seen here are roughly 140,000 clones, about 82% observed once, and the top ten hold roughly 3.5%. Specimen: PBMCs. The origin of the receptors is a male donor in good health and CMV-seronegative.

The genes are TRBV14 and TRBJ2-1; TRBD1 aligns across 9 bases. CDR1 is SGHDN and CDR2 is FVKESK in the germline V gene. The length of the CDR3 is 16 residues. J was trimmed by 2 bases and V by 0 bases; bases with no gene match: 2. CDR3 amino acids: CASSQDTGGAYNEQFF. The CDR3, as DNA: TGTGCCAGCAGCCAAGATACAGGGGGCGCCTACAATGAGCAGTTCTTC.

This clone was picked up a small number of times. This chain uses TRBV19 with TRBJ2-7, with TRBD2 identical over 11 bases. Losses at the gene ends were 5 bases for V and 0 bases for J; bases not matched to a gene: 3. In germline, CDR1 is LNHDA, CDR2 SQIVND (reference sequence). The CDR3 is made up of 15 amino acids. The CDR3 spells CASSQTSGVSYEQYF. The DNA of the CDR3 is TGTGCCAGTAGTCAGACTAGCGGGGTCTCCTACGAGCAGTACTTC.

This clone was seen just once. CDR3 residues: CASIYSGGRHTEAFF. CDR3 coding DNA: TGTGCCAGCATTTACTCCGGGGGGAGGCACACTGAAGCTTTCTTT. The rearrangement joins TRBV28 to TRBJ1-1; possibly TRBD1 for D (5 bases). CDR1 and CDR2 (germline): MDHEN, SYDVKM. This CDR3 spans 15 amino acids. Trimming removed 7 bases at V and 3 bases at J, with 18 bases between.

This clone was seen a single time. The genes are TRBV28 and TRBJ2-7; D may be TRBD1 (6 bases). CDR1 is MDHEN, CDR2 SYDVKM, per germline. The ends were cut back, 2 bases at V and 3 bases at J, with 23 bases in the middle. The length of the CDR3 is 18 residues. This CDR3 is CASSLNVGTPHIGYEQYF. The CDR3 DNA follows: TGTGCCAGCAGTTTAAATGTCGGGACACCCCACATCGGCTACGAGCAGTACTTC. The whole variable domain, remainder taken from reference TRBV28 and TRBJ2-7, is DVKVTQSSRYLVKRTGEKVFLECVQDMDHENMFWYRQDPGLGLRLIYFSYDVKMKEKGDIPEGYSVSREKKERFSLILESASTNQTSMYLCASSLNVGTPHIGYEQYFGPGTRLTVT.

The CDR3 protein is CASSIGGGLGPKEQFF. Written as DNA, the CDR3 is TGTGCCAGCAGCATTGGGGGAGGACTAGGGCCTAAGGAGCAGTTCTTC. The chain employs TRBV5-6 and TRBJ2-1; the match to TRBD2 covers 7 bases. The V segment lost 4 bases and the J segment 10 bases; nucleotides outside the gene matches: 17. Germline V gene lookup returns CDR1 SGHDT and CDR2 YYEEEE. The CDR3 consists of 16 residues. Full variable domain (remainder filled in from reference TRBV5-6 and TRBJ2-1): DAGVTQSPTHLIKTRGQQVTLRCSPKSGHDTVSWYQQALGQGPQFIFQYYEEEERQRGNFPDRFSGHQFPNYSSELNVNALLLGDSALYLCASSIGGGLGPKEQFFGPGTRLTVL.

This sequence joins TRBV5-1 and TRBJ2-1; maybe TRBD1 (7 bases). The germline V gene has CDR1 SGHRS and CDR2 YFSETQ. V lost 5 bases and J lost 9, with 21 bases in between. The CDR3 has 15 amino acids. The DNA for the CDR3 is TGCGCCAGCAGTGGCAGGGGGATTCTCGGGGGTGAGCAGTTCTTC. It specifies CASSGRGILGGEQFF.

The rearrangement uses TRBV2 and TRBJ2-5; TRBD2 matches at 7 bases. The J call may be faulty, since TRBJ2-7 better matches the DNA end. CDR1 is SNHLY and CDR2 is FYNNEI in the germline V gene. The CDR3 sequence is 14 residues long. The CDR3 bases are TGTGCCAGCAGGGTTAGCGGGTCTTCCTACGAGCAGTACTTC. It translates to CASRVSGSSYEQYF.

A note on this clone: One end of the junction does not line up with germline, which may come from a read error. V and J are TRBV6-5 and TRBJ1-1; 7 bases are shared with TRBD1. Germline V lookup: CDR1 MNHEY, CDR2 SVGAGI. The CDR3 has 11 amino acids. CDR3 in amino acids: CASRGQSEAFF. The CDR3 DNA reads as TGTGCCAGCAGGGGACAGTCTGAGGCTTTCTTT.

The gene calls are TRBV5-1 and TRBJ2-7; D not certain. CDR3 length: 15 amino acids. Germline-derived CDR1 and CDR2 are SGHRS and YFSETQ. Trimming removed 0 bases at V and 0 bases at J, with 10 bases between. CDR3: CASSLARSRSYEQYF. For the CDR3, the DNA is TGCGCCAGCAGCTTGGCAAGGAGCCGCTCCTACGAGCAGTACTTC. Supplemented by reference TRBV5-1 and TRBJ2-7, the full variable domain reads KAGVTQTPRYLIKTRGQQVTLSCSPISGHRSVSWYQQTPGQGLQFLFEYFSETQRNKGNFPGRFSGRQFSNSRSEMNVSTLELGDSALYLCASSLARSRSYEQYFGPGTRLTVT.

V usage is TRBV19 and J usage is TRBJ1-1; D not certain. V lost 5 bases and J 1 base, leaving 14 bases between the germline ends. The CDR3 is made up of 15 amino acids. Germline V gives CDR1 LNHDA, CDR2 SQIVND (reference sequence). The CDR3, as DNA: TGTGCCAGTAGTTCCCGGGTGCCCCCGAACACTGAAGCTTTCTTT. It codes for CASSSRVPPNTEAFF.

CDR3 region: CASSEDRGRIYSNQPQHF. The CDR3 DNA reads as TGTGCCAGCAGCGAGGACAGGGGGCGCATCTATAGCAATCAGCCCCAGCATTTT. The rearrangement joins TRBV5-4 to TRBJ1-5; 11 nucleotides match TRBD1. Germline loops: CDR1 SGHNT, CDR2 YYREEE (reference sequence). The V segment lost 4 bases and the J segment 0 bases; nucleotides outside the gene matches: 9. The CDR3 is made up of 18 amino acids.

Note on this clone: Germline and junction disagree at one end, which may indicate a read error. The rearrangement links TRBV28 to TRBJ1-2; D is perhaps TRBD1 (5 bases). Germline loops: CDR1 MDHEN, CDR2 SYDVKM. The CDR3 covers 15 residues. CDR3 loop: CASREPWDFNDGYTF. DNA for the CDR3: TGTGCCAGCAGGGAACCCTGGGACTTTAACGATGGCTACACCTTC.

This chain uses TRBV7-8 with TRBJ2-1, with TRBD1 matching over 11 bases. The CDR3 runs to 17 residues. J gave up 3 bases and V 5 bases, and 9 bases lay outside the gene matches. Germline V CDR1 and CDR2: SGHVS, FQNEAQ. The CDR3 nucleotides read TGTGCCAGCAGCCTAGGGGGACAGGGGGAGGTCTACAATGAGCAGTTCTTC. Translating gives CASSLGGQGEVYNEQFF.

This chain joins TRBV7-9 and TRBJ2-3; 12 bases match TRBD2. Germline V gives CDR1 SEHNR, CDR2 FQNEAQ (reference sequence). V was clipped by 6 bases and J by 2 bases; unmatched bases: 3. The CDR3 length is 15 residues. For the CDR3, the DNA is TGTGCCAGCAGTGGACTAGCGGGACTCACAGATACGCAGTATTTT. Translated: CASSGLAGLTDTQYF.

The chain has TRBV11-2 and TRBJ1-1; D not certain. The CDR3 is made up of 14 amino acids. V was pared by 2 bases and J by 1 base, with 8 bases between. In germline, CDR1 is SGHAT, CDR2 FQNNGV. CDR3 residues: CASSLHPENTEAFF. The CDR3 DNA sequence: TGTGCCAGCAGCTTACACCCAGAGAACACTGAAGCTTTCTTT.

The table lists this clone with a count of one. The rearrangement uses TRBV5-4 and TRBJ2-7; D might be TRBD1 (5 bases). The V and J ends lost 4 bases and 3 bases respectively, with 17 bases between them. Germline lookup yields CDR1 SGHNT and CDR2 YYREEE (reference sequence). CDR3 size: 15 residues. CDR3 amino acids: CASSPFAGNSYEQYF. In DNA form, the CDR3 reads TGTGCCAGCAGCCCCTTCGCAGGGAACAGCTACGAGCAGTACTTC.

V usage is TRBV7-2 and J usage is TRBJ2-7, with 14 bases lining up with TRBD2. Per germline, CDR1 SGHTA and CDR2 FQGNSA. V trimming: 5 bases; J trimming: 7 bases; junction bases outside the gene matches: 10. The CDR3 totals 16 residues. Here the CDR3 reads CASSQGLAGEWYEQYF. As DNA, the CDR3 is TGTGCCAGCAGCCAGGGACTAGCGGGGGAATGGTATGAGCAGTACTTC.

This clone was observed a handful of times. V and J are TRBV7-6 and TRBJ2-5, with D hard to call. The V end lost 5 bases, the J end lost 4 bases, and 5 bases lay between the germline ends. The CDR3 sequence is 11 residues long. Germline-derived CDR1 and CDR2 are SGHVS and FNYEAQ. Written as DNA, the CDR3 is TGTGCCAGCAGCCCTATAGAGACCCAGTACTTC. Its translation: CASSPIETQYF.

The rearrangement joins TRBV9 to TRBJ1-4; TRBD1 might be the D (6 bases). The CDR3 contains 15 residues. Germline assignment: CDR1 SGDLS and CDR2 YYNGEE. With 4 bases removed from V and 3 bases from J, the gap between germline ends came to 13 bases. CDR3 sequence reads: CASSPGTRSNEKLFF. CDR3 DNA sequence: TGTGCCAGCAGCCCCGGGACAAGATCTAATGAAAAACTGTTTTTT.

This clone was picked up a small number of times. This sequence joins TRBV7-6 and TRBJ2-1; 11 nucleotides agree with TRBD2. CDR1 and CDR2 (germline): SGHVS, FNYEAQ. This CDR3 contains 17 residues. The trim removed 5 bases at V and 5 bases at J, leaving 11 bases unmatched. CDR3 nucleotides: TGTGCCAGCAGCCGCCAGGGCGGGGGACTAGCGGACAATGAGCAGTTCTTC. Protein sequence: CASSRQGGGLADNEQFF.

The chain combines TRBV27 with TRBJ2-7; TRBD1 agrees at 8 bases. Germline assignment: CDR1 MNHEY and CDR2 SMNVEV (reference sequence). CDR3 length: 16 residues. Trimming removed 2 bases from V and 0 bases from J; junction bases left unmatched: 6. The CDR3 nucleotides read TGTGCCAGCAGTTTAGCCGGACAGGGTCTCTCCTACGAGCAGTACTTC. As protein: CASSLAGQGLSYEQYF.

The chain links TRBV28 to TRBJ2-2, with 7 positions matching TRBD1. The CDR3 has 16 residues. In germline, CDR1 is MDHEN, CDR2 SYDVKM. Unmatched junction bases numbered 2, after V lost 0 bases and J lost 1 base. In nucleotides, the CDR3 is TGTGCCAGCAGTTTATGGGGGGACAGGAACACCGGGGAGCTGTTTTTT. Amino acid sequence: CASSLWGDRNTGELFF.

The V call is TRBV7-6, the J call TRBJ2-7; D is possibly TRBD1 (5 bases). The CDR3 is made up of 11 amino acids. The germline V gene encodes CDR1 SGHVS and CDR2 FNYEAQ. Trimming took off 6 bases at V and 6 bases at J, with 9 bases between the two ends. The CDR3 reads CASSSGIEQYF. DNA for the CDR3: TGTGCCAGCAGTTCAGGGATCGAGCAGTACTTC.

V and J are TRBV18 and TRBJ2-7; TRBD2 is a possible D gene (6 bases). This CDR3 spans 16 amino acids. The V end lost 5 bases, the J end lost 4 bases, and 21 bases lay between the germline ends. CDR1 and CDR2 (germline): KGHSH, LQKENI. The CDR3 here is CASSALGRDGRYEQYF. CDR3 nucleotide sequence: TGTGCCAGCTCAGCCCTGGGCCGGGACGGGAGATACGAGCAGTACTTC.

The chain combines TRBV7-9 with TRBJ2-3; 8 nucleotides line up with TRBD2. The length of the CDR3 is 13 residues. Germline trimming cut 3 bases from V and 5 bases from J; bases unmatched to any gene: 1. The germline V gene has CDR1 SEHNR and CDR2 FQNEAQ (reference sequence). Written as DNA, the CDR3 is TGTGCCAGCAGCTTTGCGGGAGGAGATACGCAGTATTTT. Translation gives CASSFAGGDTQYF. Full variable domain (outside the CDR3, taken from reference TRBV7-9 and TRBJ2-3): DTGVSQNPRHKITKRGQNVTFRCDPISEHNRLYWYRQTLGQGPEFLTYFQNEAQLEKSRLLSDRFSAERPKGSFSTLEIQRTEQGDSAMYLCASSFAGGDTQYFGPGTRLTVL.

V gene TRBV15 combines with J gene TRBJ2-7; 7 positions match TRBD2. CDR1 is LNHNV and CDR2 is YYDKDF in the germline V gene (reference sequence). There are 15 residues in the CDR3. V shed 0 bases, J shed 3 bases, and the junction held 5 bases outside the gene matches. This CDR3 reads CATSRDSTGGYEQYF. CDR3 DNA sequence: TGTGCCACCAGCAGAGACAGCACGGGGGGCTACGAGCAGTACTTC. Based on the CDR3 plus reference TRBV15 and TRBJ2-7, the full variable domain is DAMVIQNPRYQVTQFGKPVTLSCSQTLNHNVMYWYQQKSSQAPKLLFHYYDKDFNNEADTPDNFQSRRPNTSFCFLDIRSPGLGDTAMYLCATSRDSTGGYEQYFGPGTRLTVT.

The rearrangement uses TRBV5-1 and TRBJ2-2; 8 bases are a match to TRBD2. Germline V lookup: CDR1 SGHRS, CDR2 YFSETQ. CDR3 size: 17 residues. V dropped 5 bases and J dropped 3; count of bases not matched to a gene: 12. CDR3 DNA sequence: TGCGCCAGCAGTCTAGTATCGCGGGGGGACGACACCGGGGAGCTGTTTTTT. This translates into CASSLVSRGDDTGELFF.

The V gene is TRBV27, the J gene TRBJ2-1; 7 bases are shared with TRBD2. The germline CDR1 and CDR2 sequences are MNHEY and SMNVEV (reference sequence). Unmatched junction bases numbered 3, after V lost 6 bases and J lost 4 bases. This CDR3 is built from 13 residues. The CDR3 coding sequence is TGTGCCAGCAGCCCCGGGGGGTACAATGAGCAGTTCTTC. Translating it yields CASSPGGYNEQFF.

The rearrangement uses TRBV7-9 and TRBJ2-1, with TRBD2 identical over 13 bases. Germline CDR1 SEHNR, CDR2 FQNEAQ (reference sequence). The CDR3 spans 16 residues. V trimming: 4 bases; J trimming: 9 bases; junction bases outside the gene matches: 9. CDR3 in amino acids: CASSSWTSGSISEQFF. The CDR3 DNA sequence: TGTGCCAGCAGCTCTTGGACTAGCGGGAGTATAAGTGAGCAGTTCTTC.